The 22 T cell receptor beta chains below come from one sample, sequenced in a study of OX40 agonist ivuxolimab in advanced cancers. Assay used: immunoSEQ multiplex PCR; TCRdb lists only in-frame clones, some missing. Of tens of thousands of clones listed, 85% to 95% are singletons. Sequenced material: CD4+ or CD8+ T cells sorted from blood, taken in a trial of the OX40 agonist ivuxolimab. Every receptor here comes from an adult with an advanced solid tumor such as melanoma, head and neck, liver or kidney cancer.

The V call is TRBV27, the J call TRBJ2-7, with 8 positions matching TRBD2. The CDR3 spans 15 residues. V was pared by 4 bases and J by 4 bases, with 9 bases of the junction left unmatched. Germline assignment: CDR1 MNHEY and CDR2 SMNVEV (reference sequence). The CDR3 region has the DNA TGTGCCAGCAGTTCGAGGACTAGCAGGGATTACGAGCAGTACTTC. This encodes CASSSRTSRDYEQYF.

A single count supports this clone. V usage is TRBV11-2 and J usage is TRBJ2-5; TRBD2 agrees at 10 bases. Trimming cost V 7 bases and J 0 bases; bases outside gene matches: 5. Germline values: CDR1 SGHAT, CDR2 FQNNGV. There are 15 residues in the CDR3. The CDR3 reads CASKTLAGDQETQYF. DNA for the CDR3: TGTGCCAGCAAGACGCTAGCGGGGGACCAAGAGACCCAGTACTTC.

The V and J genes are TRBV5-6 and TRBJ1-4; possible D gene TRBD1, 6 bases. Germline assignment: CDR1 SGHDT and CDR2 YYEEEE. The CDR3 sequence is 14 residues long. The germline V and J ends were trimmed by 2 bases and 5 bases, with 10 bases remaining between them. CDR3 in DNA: TGTGCCAGCAGCTTCCCAGGGACAAATGAAAAACTGTTTTTT. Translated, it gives CASSFPGTNEKLFF.

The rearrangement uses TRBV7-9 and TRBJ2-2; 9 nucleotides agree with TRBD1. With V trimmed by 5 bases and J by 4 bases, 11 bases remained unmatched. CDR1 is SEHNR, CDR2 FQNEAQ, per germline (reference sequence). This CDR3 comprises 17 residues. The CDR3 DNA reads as TGTGCCAGCAGCCCCCGGGGGGACAGGGATCTCACCGGGGAGCTGTTTTTT. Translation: CASSPRGDRDLTGELFF.

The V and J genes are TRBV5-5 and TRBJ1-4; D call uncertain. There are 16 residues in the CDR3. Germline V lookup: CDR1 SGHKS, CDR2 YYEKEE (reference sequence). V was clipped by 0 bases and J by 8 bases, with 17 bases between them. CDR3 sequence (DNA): TGTGCCAGCAGCTTGGATGGGGTTTCTTCAGGAGAAAAACTGTTTTTT. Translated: CASSLDGVSSGEKLFF.

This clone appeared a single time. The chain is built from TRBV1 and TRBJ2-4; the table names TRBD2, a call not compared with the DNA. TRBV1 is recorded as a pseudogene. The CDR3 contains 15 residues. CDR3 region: CTSGSKTSGRNIQYF. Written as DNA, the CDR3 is TGCACCAGCGGTTCGAAGACTAGCGGGAGAAACATTCAGTACTTC.

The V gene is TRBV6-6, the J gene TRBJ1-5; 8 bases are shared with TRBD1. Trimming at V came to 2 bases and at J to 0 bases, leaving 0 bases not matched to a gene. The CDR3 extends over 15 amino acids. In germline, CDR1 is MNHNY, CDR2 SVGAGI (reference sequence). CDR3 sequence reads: CASSYGTGSNQPQHF. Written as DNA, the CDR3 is TGTGCCAGCAGTTACGGGACAGGTAGCAATCAGCCCCAGCATTTT.

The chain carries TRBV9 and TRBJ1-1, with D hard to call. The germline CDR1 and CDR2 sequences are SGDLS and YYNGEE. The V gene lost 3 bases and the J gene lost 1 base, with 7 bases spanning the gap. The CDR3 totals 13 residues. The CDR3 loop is CASSAQKNTEAFF. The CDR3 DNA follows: TGTGCCAGCAGCGCACAGAAGAACACTGAAGCTTTCTTT.

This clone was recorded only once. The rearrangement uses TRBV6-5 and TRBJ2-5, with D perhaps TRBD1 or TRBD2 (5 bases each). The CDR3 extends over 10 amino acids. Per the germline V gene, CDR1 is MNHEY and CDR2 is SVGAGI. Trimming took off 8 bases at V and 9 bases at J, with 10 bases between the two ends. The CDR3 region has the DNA TGTGCCAGCTTGGGGGTGGCCCAGTACTTC. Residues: CASLGVAQYF.

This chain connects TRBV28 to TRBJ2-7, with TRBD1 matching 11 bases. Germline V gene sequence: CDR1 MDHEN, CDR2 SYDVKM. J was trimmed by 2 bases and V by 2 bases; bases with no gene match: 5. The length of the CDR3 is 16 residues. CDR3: CASSLVGQGVTYEQYF. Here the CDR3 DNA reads TGTGCCAGCAGTTTAGTGGGACAGGGGGTCACCTACGAGCAGTACTTC.

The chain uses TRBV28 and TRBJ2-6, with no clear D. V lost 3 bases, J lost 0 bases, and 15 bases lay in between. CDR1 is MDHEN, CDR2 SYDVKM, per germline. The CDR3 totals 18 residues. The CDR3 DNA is TGTGCCAGCAGTTTGGCCGTCTGGCACGTCTCTGGGGCCAACGTCCTGACTTTC. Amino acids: CASSLAVWHVSGANVLTF.

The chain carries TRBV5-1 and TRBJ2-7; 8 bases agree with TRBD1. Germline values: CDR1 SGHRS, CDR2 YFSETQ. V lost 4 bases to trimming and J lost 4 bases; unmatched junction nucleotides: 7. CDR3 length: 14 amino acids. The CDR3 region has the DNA TGCGCCAGCAGCCCCGGGACAGGAGGATACGAGCAGTACTTC. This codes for CASSPGTGGYEQYF.

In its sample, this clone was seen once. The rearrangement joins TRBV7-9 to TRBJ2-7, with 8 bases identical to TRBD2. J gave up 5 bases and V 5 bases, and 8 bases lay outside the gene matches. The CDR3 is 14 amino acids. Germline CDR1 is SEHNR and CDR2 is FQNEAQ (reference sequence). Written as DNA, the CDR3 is TGTGCCAGCAGCCAAGCCAGCGGGAGTGACGAGCAGTACTTC. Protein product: CASSQASGSDEQYF.

The CDR3 DNA reads TGCGCCAGCAGCCAAGAAACTAGCGGGTTTGAGCAGTACTTC. Amino acid sequence: CASSQETSGFEQYF. The chain carries TRBV4-3 and TRBJ2-7, with TRBD2 matching 9 bases. J gave up 7 bases and V 0 bases, and 4 bases lay outside the gene matches. Germline V gene lookup returns CDR1 LGHNA and CDR2 YSLEER. The CDR3 consists of 14 residues.

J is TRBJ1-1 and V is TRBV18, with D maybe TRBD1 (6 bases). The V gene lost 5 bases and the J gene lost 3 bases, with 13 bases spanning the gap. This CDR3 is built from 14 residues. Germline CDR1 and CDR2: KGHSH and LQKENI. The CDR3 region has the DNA TGTGCCAGCTCATCTCCAGGGGCGTACACTGAAGCTTTCTTT. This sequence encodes CASSSPGAYTEAFF.

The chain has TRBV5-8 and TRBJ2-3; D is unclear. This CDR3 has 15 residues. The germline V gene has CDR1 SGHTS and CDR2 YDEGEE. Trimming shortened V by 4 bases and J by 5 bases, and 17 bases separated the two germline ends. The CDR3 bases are TGTGCCAGCAGCAGTGGACGGGCAACTGTAGATACGCAGTATTTT. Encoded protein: CASSSGRATVDTQYF. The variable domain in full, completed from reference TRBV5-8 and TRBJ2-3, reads EAGVTQSPTHLIKTRGQQATLRCSPISGHTSVYWYQQALGLGLQFLLWYDEGEERNRGNFPPRFSGRQFPNYSSELNVNALELEDSALYLCASSSGRATVDTQYFGPGTRLTVL.

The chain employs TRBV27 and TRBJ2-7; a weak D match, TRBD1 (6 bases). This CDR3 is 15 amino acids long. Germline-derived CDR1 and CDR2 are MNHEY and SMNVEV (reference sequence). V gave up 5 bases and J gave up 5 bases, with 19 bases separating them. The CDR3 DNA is TGTGCCAGCAGTAGACCTCCTGGACAGTTACACGAGCAGTACTTC. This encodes CASSRPPGQLHEQYF.

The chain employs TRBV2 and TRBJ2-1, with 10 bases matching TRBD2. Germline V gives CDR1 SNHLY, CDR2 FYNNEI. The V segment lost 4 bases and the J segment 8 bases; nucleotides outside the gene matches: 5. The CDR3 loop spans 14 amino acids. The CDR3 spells CASSGGLAGDEQFF. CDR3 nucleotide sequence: TGTGCCAGCAGTGGGGGTCTAGCGGGAGATGAGCAGTTCTTC.

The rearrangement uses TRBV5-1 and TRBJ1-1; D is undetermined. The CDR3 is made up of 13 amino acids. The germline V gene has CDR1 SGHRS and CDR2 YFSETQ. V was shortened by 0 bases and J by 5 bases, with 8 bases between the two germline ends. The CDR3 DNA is TGCGCCAGCAGCTTGGTTCTTGGGACTGAAGCTTTCTTT. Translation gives CASSLVLGTEAFF.

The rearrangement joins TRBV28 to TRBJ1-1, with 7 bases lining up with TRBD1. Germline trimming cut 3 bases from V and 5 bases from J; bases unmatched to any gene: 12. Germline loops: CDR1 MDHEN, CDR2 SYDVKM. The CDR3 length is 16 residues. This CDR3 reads CASSFPTTGRNTEAFF. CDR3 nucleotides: TGTGCCAGCAGTTTCCCCACGACAGGGAGGAATACTGAAGCTTTCTTT.

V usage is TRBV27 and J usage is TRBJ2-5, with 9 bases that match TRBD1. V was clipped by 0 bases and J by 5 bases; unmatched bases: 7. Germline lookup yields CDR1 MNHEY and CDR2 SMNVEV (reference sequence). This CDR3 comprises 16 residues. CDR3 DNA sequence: TGTGCCAGCAGTTTATCGTTGGACAGGGGAGGTGAGACCCAGTACTTC. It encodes CASSLSLDRGGETQYF.

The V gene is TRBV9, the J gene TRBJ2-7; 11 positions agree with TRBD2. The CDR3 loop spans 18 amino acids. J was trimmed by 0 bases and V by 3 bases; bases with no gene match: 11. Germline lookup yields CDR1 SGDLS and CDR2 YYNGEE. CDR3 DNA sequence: TGTGCCAGCAGCGAAACTAGCGGGAGTTCCCTCAGCTCCTACGAGCAGTACTTC. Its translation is CASSETSGSSLSSYEQYF.